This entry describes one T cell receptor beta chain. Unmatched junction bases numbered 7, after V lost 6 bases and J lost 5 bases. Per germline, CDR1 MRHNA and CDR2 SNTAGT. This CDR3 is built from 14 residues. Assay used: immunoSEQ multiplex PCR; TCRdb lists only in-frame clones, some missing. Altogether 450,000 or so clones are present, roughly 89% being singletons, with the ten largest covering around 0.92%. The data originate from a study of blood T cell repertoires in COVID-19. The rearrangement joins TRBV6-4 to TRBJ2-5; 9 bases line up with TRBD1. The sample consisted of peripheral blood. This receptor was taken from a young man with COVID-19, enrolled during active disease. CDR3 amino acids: CASRLQGAMETQYF. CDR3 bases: TGTGCCAGCAGACTACAGGGGGCTATGGAGACCCAGTACTTC.